This T cell receptor beta chain was observed in a study of T cell repertoires in cytomegalovirus infection. Whole-study results and caveats: Dominating the ex vivo response were TCR beta clonotypes that were CMV-specific and HLA-C-restricted.

There are many counts of this clonotype. Antigen: not known. TCRdb re-analysed the reads in MiXCR, keeping a single row per CDR3 protein. Altogether approximately 500,000 distinct CDR3 sequences are present, 16% being singletons, with the ten largest covering about 24%. V was pared by 6 bases and J by 4 bases, with 10 bases between. CDR1 and CDR2 (germline): MNHNY, SVGAGI (reference sequence). The CDR3 extends over 12 amino acids. This sequence was found in a human donor in good health (CMV status not recorded). Some clones in this sample may be carry-over from other donors' samples. The rearrangement uses TRBV6-6 and TRBJ2-7; no clear D gene. The sample comprised CD8+ T cells from PBMCs. CDR3 loop: CASSQGRYEQYF. In DNA form, the CDR3 reads TGTGCCAGCAGCCAAGGCCGGTACGAGCAGTACTTC.